What follows describes a single T cell receptor beta chain. This clone was counted between two and nine times. Its antigen is unknown. No base qualities exist here, and no much larger clone lies one base off it. The junction shows trimming of 0 bases on V and 2 bases on J, plus 8 bases between the germline ends. Based on the germline V gene, the CDR1 and CDR2 sequences are MNHEY and SVGAGI. The CDR3 measures 15 amino acids from cysteine to phenylalanine. Only CDR3 DNA is held: 45 bases, read in frame from base 1. Participants were included only if at least one PBMC sample before ART initiation and at least two post-ART samples were available. Treatment was received in the United States of America by all participants with HIV. Before DNA extraction, cryopreserved samples of roughly 1-10 million PBMC were thawed and washed. At the time of the earliest PBMC sample, participants with HIV were aged between about 23 and 54 years. PBMC samples were contributed by each participant from 1-4 timepoints before ART initiation and 2-8 timepoints after ART initiation, with a median of 7 samples. For every participant, serial HIV viral load, CD4+ T-cell count, ART history and demographic data were obtained. A Qiagen kit on a QIAcube was used to extract genomic DNA from unsorted PBMC, with samples processed in batches of 12.

The immunoSEQ hsTCRB v3.0 assay was used at survey level resolution to sequence the TRB variable region. TRB sequencing targeted a depth of about 40,000-55,000 T-cell genomes per sample. Pooled TRB libraries were sequenced on an Illumina MiSeq with a v3 150-cycle kit. Turning to the authors' computational methods: Repertoire analysis ran in R within a reproducible Nextflow workflow covering QC, data transformation and analysis. LymphoSeq2, an R package for exploring AIRR-Seq data, was used to implement custom analyses. After excluding a handful of samples that yielded fewer than 5000 total TRB sequences, approximately 180 HIV repertoires remained for analysis. Among the 170 to 200 retained HIV repertoires, 55 to 60 were collected before ART initiation and approximately 130 were collected after ART initiation. Repertoires were downsampled to 5000 TRB nucleotide sequences, and summary statistics were averaged over 100 downsampling iterations. TRB sequences were retained for analysis only if CDR3 regions of at least seven amino acids were present. Diversity was assessed using a clonality score derived from Shannon entropy and using the Gini coefficient. In the repertoire networks, any two of the top 5000 CDR3 amino acid sequences were linked whenever the two sequences differed by an edit distance of one. For TRB CDR3 amino acid sequences, GLIPH2 was used to predict antigen specificity groups and MHC restriction. Known CMV, EBV, HIV or tissue antigen associations were flagged by matching CDR3 amino acid sequences against VDJdb and McPAS-TCR. Pre-ART, post-ART and control groups were compared with Wilcoxon signed-rank tests and Holm-Bonferroni correction. Sourced from immuneACCESS, this table was stored by TCRdb with only in-frame sequences that have V and J called. A share of the clones is absent; for the studies checked, an unresolved V gene accounts for under half, and the remainder has no known explanation. The V and J calls and the clone size are those of that table, but D and trimming were determined from the DNA. A total of about 20,000 clones appear in this sample, over 70% of them only once. Approximately 9.3% of the sample rests with the top ten.

This sample is part of a study of long-term antiretroviral therapy in people with HIV (dated by TCRdb to between 2021 and 2024). For the study in its entirety: The earliest samples were collected about a decade before the 2015 WHO recommendation for immediate ART, when ART was typically delayed until CD4 counts fell. Of the approximately 28 participants with HIV, fewer than twelve were female. Whether ART initiation and durable HIV suppression were associated with changes in peripheral blood TRB repertoire composition and diversity was tested in a retrospective serial study. A total of around 190 cryopreserved PBMC samples came from 25 to 30 adults with confirmed HIV infection and were collected serially over a mean of approximately six years (range 1-12). Test extractions of a monoclonal T-cell line alongside a few dozen polyclonal samples showed no cross-contamination during QIAcube processing. The study at large found these results: ART initiation was associated with a significant increase in TRB diversity, but diversity stayed significantly below transplant donor controls even after long-term ART. Unsorted PBMC were profiled instead of sorted CD4+ and CD8+ T cells because pre-ART samples had limited cell numbers. Since PBMC availability was limited, sequencing covered only the TCR beta chain, with no alpha chain pairing. Samples dated from the mid-2000s to the late 2010s, and the ART regimens used may be less effective than current ones. Compared with controls, HIV repertoires had narrower CDR3 length ranges, and the network structure pointed to an antigen-experienced repertoire that shifted only slightly toward naive after ART. Inferences about post-ART repertoire changes were limited because no data were available on ART adherence, viral resistance or therapy changes. The repertoire was dominated across all time points by expanded TRB clones identified before ART initiation, although this dominance was seen to fluctuate and to decrease in many PLHIV after ART.

The TCR sequence derives from a woman aged 40 to 50 with HIV. The receptor chain draws on TRBV6-5 and TRBJ1-5; there is no confident call for the D gene. The source material was unsorted PBMCs, sampled 1.2 years after starting antiretroviral therapy. The CDR3 protein: CASSYSQAGNQPQHF. Read as DNA, the sequence is TGTGCCAGCAGTTACTCGCAGGCGGGCAATCAGCCCCAGCATTTT.